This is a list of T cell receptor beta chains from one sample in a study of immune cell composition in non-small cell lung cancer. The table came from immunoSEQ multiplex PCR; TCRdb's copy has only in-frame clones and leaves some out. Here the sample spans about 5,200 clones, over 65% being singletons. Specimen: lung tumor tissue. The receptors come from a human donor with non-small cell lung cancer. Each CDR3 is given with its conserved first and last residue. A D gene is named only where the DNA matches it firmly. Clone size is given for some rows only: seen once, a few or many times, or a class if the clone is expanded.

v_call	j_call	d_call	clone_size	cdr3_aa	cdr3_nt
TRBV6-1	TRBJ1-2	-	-	CASSASGFRGGYTF	TGTGCCAGCAGTGCCTCAGGATTCAGGGGTGGCTACACCTTC
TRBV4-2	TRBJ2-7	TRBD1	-	CASSPGGEGPYEQYF	TGTGCCAGCAGCCCAGGGGGTGAAGGGCCCTACGAGCAGTACTTC
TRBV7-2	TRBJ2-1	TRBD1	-	CASSSVGDRVGFF	TGTGCCAGCAGCTCAGTAGGCGACAGGGTCGGGTTCTTC
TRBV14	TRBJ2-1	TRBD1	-	CASSYIPGQGPNEQFF	TGTGCCAGCAGCTATATTCCGGGACAGGGGCCCAATGAGCAGTTCTTC
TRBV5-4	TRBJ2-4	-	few	CASSLGGGAPKNIQYF	TGTGCCAGCAGCTTAGGAGGGGGCGCCCCCAAAAACATTCAGTACTTC
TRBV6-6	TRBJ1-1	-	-	CASSYESEAFF	TGTGCCAGCAGTTACGAGTCTGAAGCTTTCTTT
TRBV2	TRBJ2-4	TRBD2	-	CASSPTRLAGGIQYF	TGTGCCAGCAGCCCCACCCGACTAGCGGGAGGGATTCAGTACTTC
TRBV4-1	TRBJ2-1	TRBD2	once	CASSSIAGSSYNEQFF	TGCGCCAGCAGCTCTATAGCGGGAAGCTCCTACAATGAGCAGTTCTTC
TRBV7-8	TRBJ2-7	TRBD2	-	CASSSGTSYEQYF	TGTGCCAGCAGCTCCGGGACTAGCTACGAGCAGTACTTC
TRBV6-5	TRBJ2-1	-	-	CASSYSEDNEQFF	TGTGCCAGCAGTTACTCTGAGGACAATGAGCAGTTCTTC
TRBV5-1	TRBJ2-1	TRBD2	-	CASSLSGSSYEQFF	TGCGCCAGCAGCTTAAGCGGGAGTAGTTATGAGCAGTTCTTC
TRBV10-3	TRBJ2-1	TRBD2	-	CAIRLAGDNEQFF	TGTGCCATAAGACTAGCGGGGGACAATGAGCAGTTCTTC
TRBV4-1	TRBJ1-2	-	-	CASSQVGQPSSYGYTF	TGCGCCAGCAGCCAAGTTGGACAGCCCAGCTCCTATGGCTACACCTTC
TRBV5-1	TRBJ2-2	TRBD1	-	CASSFRTGEKEAGELFF	TGCGCCAGCAGCTTTAGGACAGGGGAGAAAGAGGCCGGGGAGCTGTTTTTT
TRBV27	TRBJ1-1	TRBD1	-	CASSFIGGFLNTEAFF	TGTGCCAGCAGTTTTATAGGGGGCTTTTTGAACACTGAAGCTTTCTTT
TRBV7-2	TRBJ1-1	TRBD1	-	CASSRDRGQNTEAFF	TGTGCCAGCAGCCGGGACAGGGGGCAAAATACTGAAGCTTTCTTT
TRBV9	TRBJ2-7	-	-	CASSVAASTDEQYF	TGTGCCAGCAGCGTAGCGGCTAGCACCGACGAGCAGTACTTC
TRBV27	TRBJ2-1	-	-	CASSFGGSGTTYRGNEQFF	TGTGCCAGCAGTTTCGGAGGGTCGGGTACGACATACCGAGGGAATGAGCAGTTCTTC
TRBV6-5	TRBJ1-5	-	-	CASSYVGAPGQPQHF	TGTGCCAGCAGTTACGTGGGGGCCCCAGGTCAGCCCCAGCATTTT
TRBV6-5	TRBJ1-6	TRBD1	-	CASRQGQGARSPLHF	TGTGCCAGCAGGCAGGGGCAGGGGGCGCGGTCACCCCTCCACTTT
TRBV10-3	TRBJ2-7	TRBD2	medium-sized	CAIGGDGTYEQYF	TGTGCCATCGGGGGGGACGGCACCTACGAGCAGTACTTC
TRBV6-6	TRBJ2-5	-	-	CASSYSTRETQYF	TGTGCCAGCAGTTACTCTACACGAGAGACCCAGTACTTC
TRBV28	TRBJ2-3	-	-	CASSLSWLRADTQYF	TGTGCCAGCAGTTTGTCGTGGCTTCGGGCAGATACGCAGTATTTT
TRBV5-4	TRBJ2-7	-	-	CASSLDPGIYEQYF	TGTGCCAGCAGCTTGGATCCGGGGATCTACGAGCAGTACTTC
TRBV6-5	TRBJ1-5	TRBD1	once	CASSVIQGSNQPQHF	TGTGCCAGCAGTGTAATACAGGGGAGCAATCAGCCCCAGCATTTT
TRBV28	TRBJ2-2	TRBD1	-	CASRGNRGNGELFF	TGTGCCAGCCGAGGGAACAGGGGAAACGGGGAGCTGTTTTTT
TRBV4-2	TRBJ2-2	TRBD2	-	CASSFAGGNTGELFF	TGTGCCAGCAGCTTCGCGGGAGGGAACACCGGGGAGCTGTTTTTT
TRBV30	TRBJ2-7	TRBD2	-	CASTSGSYEQYF	TGTGCCTCGACTAGCGGGAGTTACGAGCAGTACTTC
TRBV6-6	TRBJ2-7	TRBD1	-	CASRYPKGGLDEQYF	TGTGCCAGCAGGTACCCTAAAGGGGGCTTGGACGAGCAGTACTTC
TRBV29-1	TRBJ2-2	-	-	CSVIPMNTGELFF	TGCAGCGTCATCCCCATGAACACCGGGGAGCTGTTTTTT
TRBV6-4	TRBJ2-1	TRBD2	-	CASSRAGVNEQFF	TGTGCCAGCAGTAGAGCGGGGGTCAATGAGCAGTTCTTC
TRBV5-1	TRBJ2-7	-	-	CASSLAPGAVGLSYEQYF	TGCGCCAGCAGCTTGGCCCCTGGGGCCGTGGGCCTCTCCTACGAGCAGTACTTC
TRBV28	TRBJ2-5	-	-	CATYGGRIETQYF	TGTGCTACTTATGGGGGCAGGATAGAGACCCAGTACTTC
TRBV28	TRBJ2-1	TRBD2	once	CASSLTGTSVYNEQFF	TGTGCCAGCAGTTTAACCGGGACTAGCGTGTACAATGAGCAGTTCTTC
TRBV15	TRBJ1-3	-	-	CATSTRRGSWTGNTIYF	TGTGCCACCAGCACCCGCCGCGGCTCCTGGACTGGAAACACCATATATTTT
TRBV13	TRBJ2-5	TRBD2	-	CASSPDSGRAAQYF	TGTGCCAGCAGCCCGGACAGCGGGAGGGCGGCCCAGTACTTC
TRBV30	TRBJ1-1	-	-	CAWSVLKRRTEAFF	TGTGCCTGGAGTGTACTTAAGCGTCGGACTGAAGCTTTCTTT
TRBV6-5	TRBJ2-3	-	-	CAGRTGAPTDTQYF	TGTGCCGGCAGGACGGGAGCCCCCACAGATACGCAGTATTTT
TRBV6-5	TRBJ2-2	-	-	CASSYSQRPRELFF	TGTGCCAGCAGTTACTCCCAGCGCCCTCGGGAGCTGTTTTTT
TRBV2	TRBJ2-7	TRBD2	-	CASSELASGSDQQYF	TGTGCCAGCAGTGAATTGGCTAGCGGGAGTGACCAGCAGTACTTC
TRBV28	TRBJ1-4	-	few	CASSPGTASGNEKLFF	TGTGCCAGCAGTCCAGGGACTGCGTCGGGTAATGAAAAACTGTTTTTT
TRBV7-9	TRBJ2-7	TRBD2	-	CASSQFGGSYEQYF	TGTGCCAGCAGCCAATTTGGCGGGAGCTACGAGCAGTACTTC
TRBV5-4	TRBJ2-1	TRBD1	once	CASSLRDRVYNEQFF	TGTGCCAGCAGCTTGCGGGACAGGGTTTACAATGAGCAGTTCTTC
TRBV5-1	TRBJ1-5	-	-	CASSPAPGLQPQHF	TGCGCCAGCAGCCCGGCTCCGGGATTGCAGCCCCAGCATTTT
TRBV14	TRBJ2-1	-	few	CASSRSELQFF	TGTGCCAGCAGCCGATCGGAGCTGCAGTTCTTC
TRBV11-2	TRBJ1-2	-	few	CASTRRLGGYGYTF	TGTGCCAGCACCCGGAGACTTGGCGGCTATGGCTACACCTTC
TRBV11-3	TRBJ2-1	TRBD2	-	CASSTGLAGGYNEQFF	TGTGCCAGCAGCACCGGTCTAGCGGGAGGCTACAATGAGCAGTTCTTC
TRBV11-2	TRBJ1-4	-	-	CASSLVGRVANEKLFF	TGTGCCAGCAGCTTAGTCGGGAGGGTAGCTAATGAAAAACTGTTTTTT
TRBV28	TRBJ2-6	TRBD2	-	CASDRSGARGANVLTF	TGTGCCAGCGACCGAAGCGGGGCGCGTGGGGCCAACGTCCTGACTTTC